The T cell receptor beta chain described here comes from a study of identical twins. Study-wide results and limits: Out-of-frame beta sequences exhibited a weaker degree of excess twin sharing.

Germline lookup yields CDR1 LGHDT and CDR2 YNNKEL (reference sequence). The germline V and J ends were trimmed by 7 bases and 7 bases, with 7 bases remaining between them. The CDR3 contains 11 residues. MiXCR, applied by TCRdb to the 5' RACE reads, yields one record per CDR3 protein. The sample includes about 490,000 distinct CDR3 sequences, about 16% of them seen just once. About this clonotype: The antigen remains unidentified.

These same records also appear under a second study, on yellow fever vaccine responses in identical twins.

Material for sequencing was CD4+ T cells sorted from blood. V usage is TRBV3-1 and J usage is TRBJ2-2; D unresolved. The receptor was derived from a woman aged 18 to 35 in good health. The CDR3 region is CASTLRGELFF. CDR3 DNA: TGTGCCAGCACCTTGCGCGGGGAGCTGTTTTTT.